The rows below give T cell receptor beta chains drawn from one sample of a study of T cells in localized non-small cell lung cancer. The protocol was immunoSEQ multiplex PCR, while the TCRdb copy is restricted to in-frame clones and leaves out a portion. The sample holds approximately 14,000 clones, roughly nine tenths seen once. The specimen comprised peripheral blood mononuclear cells, sampled before any cancer treatment. The receptor source for this set is a man between 40 and 69 years old with stage III lung adenocarcinoma. CDR3s leave out the opening cysteine and the closing phenylalanine or tryptophan. The order of the fields is V gene, CDR3 length, CDR3 protein.

>TRBV7-9|13
ASSRSGTDSGELF
>TRBV4-1|13
ASSQDPGTGNGYT
>TRBV5-6|13
ASSPGGHPNQPQH
>TRBV6-4|13
ASRLQGTTTDTQY
>TRBV7-8|11
ASSSYRVYEQY
>TRBV5-4|13
ASSPGQGENYGYT
>TRBV27|12
ASSFSVASYEQY
>TRBV28|14
ASSPQGTGLYNEQF
>TRBV6-1|13
ASSSGLAGTDTQY
>TRBV5-8|13
ASSFQAPSNTEAF
>TRBV18|14
ASSPAGPTSSYEQY
>TRBV14|13
ASSQGPPGYYEQY
>TRBV27|14
ASNPPAGGAYNEQF
>TRBV25-1|10
ASSEELNEQF
>TRBV19|14
ASSTRGGLGRNEQF
>TRBV28|13
ASSSRQGRWTEAF
>TRBV11-2|11
ASSLGDGNEQF
>TRBV29-1|13
SVVVQGGNPTEAF
>TRBV27|17
ASSLSGTSGNPYQETQY
>TRBV29-1|9
SVEGLDGYT
>TRBV6-5|12
ASSYSGSAHEQY
>TRBV5-1|11
ASSSGGGPEQY
>TRBV19|13
ASSTKTALGQPQH
>TRBV6-7|8
ASSQYEQY
>TRBV5-6|12
ASSLGTGAAEQY
>TRBV11-2|15
ASSPSPRGGDYRGYT
>TRBV19|11
ASSTGRNYGYT
>TRBV5-5|16
ASSLRAGDSSGANVLT
>TRBV28|15
ASSSFGSGGVGDTQY
>TRBV19|13
ASSIVWGDQETQY
>TRBV6-6|13
ASRPTSGSAGTQY
>TRBV28|14
ASLLRQGITNTEAF
>TRBV29-1|12
SVAAGPTTETQY
>TRBV13|14
ASSGGGTRYYNEQF
>TRBV27|12
ASSLAQGAYEQY
>TRBV28|10
ATGVNTGELF
>TRBV14|12
ASSRQRSGNTIY